A single sample is the source of the 5 T cell receptor beta chains below, sequenced in a study of metastatic and nonmetastatic thyroid tumors. TCRdb re-called the PCR reads through MiXCR. The table has over 30,000 clones, about a fifth seen once. Among the patients, none had received any treatment before thyroid surgery. Sequenced sample: tumor tissue. Receptor source: a male donor with papillary thyroid cancer or a benign thyroid nodule (not recorded which). Some clones in this sample may be carry-over from other donors' samples.

This chain joins TRBV7-6 and TRBJ2-1; 7 bases align to TRBD1. The germline gives CDR1 SGHVS, CDR2 FNYEAQ. CDR3 length equals 15 residues. Trimming took 5 bases from V and 7 from J; bases not matched to a gene: 11. The CDR3 DNA follows: TGTGCCAGCAGCCACCGAGACAGGGCGGTAAATGAGCAGTTCTTC. Encoded protein: CASSHRDRAVNEQFF.

This clone was counted only a few times. V gene TRBV6-1 combines with J gene TRBJ1-6; TRBD1 agrees at 10 bases. Germline V gene data show CDR1 as MNHNS and CDR2 as SASEGT. The CDR3 is 15 residues long. V shed 6 bases and J 7 bases; nucleotides not matched to a gene: 6. The CDR3 protein is CASRLDRGQNSPLHF. The CDR3 region has the DNA TGTGCCAGCAGGCTAGACAGGGGGCAGAATTCACCCCTCCACTTT.

This clone was seen a single time. One end of the junction does not line up with germline, which may come from a read error. V gene TRBV7-9 combines with J gene TRBJ2-7; the D gene is possibly TRBD1 (5 bases). Looked up from germline, CDR1 is SEHNR and CDR2 is FQNEAQ (reference sequence). This CDR3 is 14 amino acids long. CDR3 coding DNA: TGTGCCAACAGCTTTCCCCGACAGAGCTACGAGCAGTACTTC. Its protein is CANSFPRQSYEQYF.

This clone was seen at least ten times. V usage is TRBV5-6 and J usage is TRBJ2-3; perhaps TRBD1 as D (5 bases). Trimming cost V 6 bases and J 9 bases, with 11 bases left between them. The CDR3 is made up of 11 amino acids. Germline assignment: CDR1 SGHDT and CDR2 YYEEEE. This CDR3 is CASKRGRTQYF. The CDR3 nucleotides read TGTGCCAGCAAAAGGGGCCGCACGCAGTATTTT.

This rearrangement joins TRBV5-1 to TRBJ1-2, with D perhaps TRBD1 (6 bases). The CDR3 runs 15 residues. Trimming left V 0 bases short and J 1 base short, with 10 bases between. Germline values: CDR1 SGHRS, CDR2 YFSETQ. CDR3 residues: CASSLGGTYNYGYTF. CDR3 nucleotides: TGCGCCAGCAGCTTGGGTGGGACATATAACTATGGCTACACCTTC.